This TCR beta chain derives from a study of T cells in Graves' hyperthyroidism and ophthalmopathy. Study information: Upon initial diagnosis and before any treatment, peripheral blood was collected. Study-level findings and limits: Researchers found most expanded thyroid clonotypes above 0.001 in blood as well.

Cells are PBMCs isolated from more than 8.5 ml of fresh blood. Amplified TCR beta CDR3 regions came from RNA transcripts. HTBI primers were employed in a first-round RT-PCR of the TCR CDR3. Each CDR3 protein is one row after TCRdb ran MiXCR on the multiplex PCR reads. The sample shows roughly 290,000 distinct CDR3 sequences, about an eighth of them seen only once. With respect to this clonotype: Antigen unknown.

V shed 0 bases and J shed 4 bases, with 15 bases lying between them. The CDR3 runs 16 residues. Germline CDR1 reads SGHDN; CDR2 reads FVKESK. The sample consisted of blood. The receptor was derived from a woman aged 35 to 49 with Graves' hyperthyroidism. The chain carries TRBV14 and TRBJ2-5; possible D gene TRBD2, 6 bases. The CDR3 nucleotides are TGTGCCAGCAGCCAAGACCGGGGGAGAATTGGAGAGACCCAGTACTTC. Translation gives CASSQDRGRIGETQYF.